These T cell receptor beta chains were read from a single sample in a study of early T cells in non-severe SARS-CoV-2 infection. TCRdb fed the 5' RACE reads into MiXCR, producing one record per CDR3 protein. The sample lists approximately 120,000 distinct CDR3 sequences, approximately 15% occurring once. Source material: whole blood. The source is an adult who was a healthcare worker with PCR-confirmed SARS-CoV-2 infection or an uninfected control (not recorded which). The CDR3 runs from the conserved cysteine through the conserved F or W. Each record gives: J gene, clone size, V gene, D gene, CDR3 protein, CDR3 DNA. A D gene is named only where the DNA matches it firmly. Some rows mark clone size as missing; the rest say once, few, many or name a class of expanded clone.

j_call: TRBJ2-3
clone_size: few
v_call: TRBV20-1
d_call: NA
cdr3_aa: CSAFMPTDTQYF
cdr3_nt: TGCAGTGCTTTTATGCCAACAGATACGCAGTATTTT

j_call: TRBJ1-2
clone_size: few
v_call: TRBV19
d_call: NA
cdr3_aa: CASTPEGGPRLGQNYGYTF
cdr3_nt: TGTGCCAGCACCCCGGAGGGGGGCCCAAGGTTAGGGCAGAACTATGGCTACACCTTC

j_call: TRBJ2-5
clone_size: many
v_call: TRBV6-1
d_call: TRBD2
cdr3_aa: CASSELAGVQETQYF
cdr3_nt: TGTGCCAGCAGTGAACTAGCGGGGGTGCAAGAGACCCAGTACTTC

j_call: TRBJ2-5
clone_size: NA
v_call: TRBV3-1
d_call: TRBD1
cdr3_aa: CASSQADRGQETQYF
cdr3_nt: TGTGCCAGCAGCCAAGCGGACAGGGGGCAGGAGACCCAGTACTTC

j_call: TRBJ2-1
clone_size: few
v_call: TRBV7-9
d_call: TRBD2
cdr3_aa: CASSLSSGARDYNEQFF
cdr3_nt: TGTGCCAGCAGCTTATCTAGCGGGGCGAGAGATTACAATGAGCAGTTCTTC

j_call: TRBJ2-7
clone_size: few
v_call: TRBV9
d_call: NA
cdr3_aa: CASSGDDEQYF
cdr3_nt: TGTGCCAGCAGCGGTGACGACGAGCAGTACTTC

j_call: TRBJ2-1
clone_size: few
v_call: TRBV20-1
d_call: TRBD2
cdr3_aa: CSARGTSAGGEQFF
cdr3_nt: TGCAGTGCTAGGGGAACTAGCGCCGGGGGTGAGCAGTTCTTC

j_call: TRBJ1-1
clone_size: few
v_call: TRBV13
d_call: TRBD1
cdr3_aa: CASSFGTGRGEAFF
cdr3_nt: TGTGCCAGCAGCTTCGGGACAGGGAGGGGTGAAGCTTTCTTT

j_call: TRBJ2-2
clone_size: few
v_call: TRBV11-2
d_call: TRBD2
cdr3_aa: CASSLYGGDAGELFF
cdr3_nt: TGTGCCAGCAGCTTGTACGGGGGGGACGCCGGGGAGCTGTTTTTT

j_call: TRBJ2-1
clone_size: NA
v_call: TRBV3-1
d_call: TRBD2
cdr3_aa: CASSISGGNEQFF
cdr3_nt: TGTGCCAGCAGCATTAGCGGGGGGAATGAGCAGTTCTTC

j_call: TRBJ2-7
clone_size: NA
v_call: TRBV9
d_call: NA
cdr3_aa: CASSRHLGPYEQYF
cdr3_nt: TGTGCCAGCAGCCGACACCTCGGGCCCTACGAGCAGTACTTC

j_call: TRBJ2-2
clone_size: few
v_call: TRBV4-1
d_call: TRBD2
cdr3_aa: CASSQDHGGAPGELFF
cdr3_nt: TGCGCCAGCAGCCAAGATCACGGGGGGGCTCCCGGGGAGCTGTTTTTT

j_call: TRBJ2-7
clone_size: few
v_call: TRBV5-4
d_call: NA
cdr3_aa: CASSLGWIYSYEQYF
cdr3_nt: TGTGCCAGCAGCTTGGGTTGGATCTACTCCTACGAGCAGTACTTC

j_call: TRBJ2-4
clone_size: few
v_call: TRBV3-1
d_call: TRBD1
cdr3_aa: CASSLRTGGIAKNIQYF
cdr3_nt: TGTGCCAGCAGCCTAAGGACAGGGGGGATAGCCAAAAACATTCAGTACTTC

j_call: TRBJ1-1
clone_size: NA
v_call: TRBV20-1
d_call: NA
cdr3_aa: CSARDPQGHTEAFF
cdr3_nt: TGCAGTGCTAGAGACCCCCAGGGCCACACTGAAGCTTTCTTT

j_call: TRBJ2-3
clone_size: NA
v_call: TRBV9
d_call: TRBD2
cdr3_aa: CASSASGLAGGRTDTQYF
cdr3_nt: TGTGCCAGCAGCGCGAGCGGGCTAGCGGGGGGGCGCACAGATACGCAGTATTTT

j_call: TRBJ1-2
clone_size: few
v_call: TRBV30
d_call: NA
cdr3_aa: CAWSVAVLLFTF
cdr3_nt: TGTGCCTGGAGTGTCGCCGTTCTGTTGTTCACCTTC

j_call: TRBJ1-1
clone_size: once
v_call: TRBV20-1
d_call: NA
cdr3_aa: CRPGQLNTEAFF
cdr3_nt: TGCAGGCCGGGACAACTGAACACTGAAGCTTTCTTT

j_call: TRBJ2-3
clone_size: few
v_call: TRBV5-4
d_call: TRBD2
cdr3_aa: CASSRRTSGVSKDTQYF
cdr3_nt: TGTGCCAGCAGCCGCAGGACTAGCGGGGTCTCGAAGGATACGCAGTATTTT

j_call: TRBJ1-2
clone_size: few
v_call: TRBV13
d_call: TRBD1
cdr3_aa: CASSSLGTGGPRNGYTF
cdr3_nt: TGTGCCAGCAGCTCTCTCGGGACAGGGGGACCCCGGAATGGCTACACCTTC

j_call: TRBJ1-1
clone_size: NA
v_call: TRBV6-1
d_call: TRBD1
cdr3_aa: CASSPPGGRTEAFF
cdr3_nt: TGTGCCAGCAGTCCCCCAGGGGGCCGTACTGAAGCTTTCTTT

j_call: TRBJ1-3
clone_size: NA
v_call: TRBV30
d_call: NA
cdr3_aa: CAWSQGLSGNTIYF
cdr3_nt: TGTGCCTGGAGTCAGGGCCTCTCTGGAAACACCATATATTTT

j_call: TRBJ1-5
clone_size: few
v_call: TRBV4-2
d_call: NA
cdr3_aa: CASRGGDGNQPQHF
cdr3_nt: TGTGCCAGCAGGGGAGGGGATGGCAATCAGCCCCAGCATTTT

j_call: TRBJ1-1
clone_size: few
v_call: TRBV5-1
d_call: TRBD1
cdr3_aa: CASSRDRTEAFF
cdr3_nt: TGCGCCAGCAGCCGGGACAGGACTGAAGCTTTCTTT

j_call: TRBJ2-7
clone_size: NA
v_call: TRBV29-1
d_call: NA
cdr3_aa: CSVGRGLARSYEQYF
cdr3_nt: TGCAGCGTTGGACGCGGCCTAGCGAGGTCCTACGAGCAGTACTTC

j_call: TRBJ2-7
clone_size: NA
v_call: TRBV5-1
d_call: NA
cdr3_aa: CASSLGLGQQYF
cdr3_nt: TGCGCCAGCAGCTTAGGTCTGGGCCAGCAGTACTTC

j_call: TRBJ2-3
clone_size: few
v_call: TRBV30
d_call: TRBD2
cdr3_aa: CAWSGAGGTDTQYF
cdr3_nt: TGTGCCTGGAGTGGCGCGGGGGGCACAGATACGCAGTATTTT

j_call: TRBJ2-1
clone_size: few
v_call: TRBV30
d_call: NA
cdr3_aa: CASSDQYGFNNEQFF
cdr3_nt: TGTGCCTCAAGTGACCAGTACGGGTTTAACAATGAGCAGTTCTTC

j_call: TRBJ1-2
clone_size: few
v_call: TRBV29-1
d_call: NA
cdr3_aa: CSVEEYQGDYGYTF
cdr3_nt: TGCAGCGTTGAAGAGTATCAGGGCGACTATGGCTACACCTTC

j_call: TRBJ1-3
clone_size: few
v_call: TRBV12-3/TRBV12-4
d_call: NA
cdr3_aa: CASSPRAQTGNTIYF
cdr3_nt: TGTGCCAGCAGTCCCCGGGCCCAGACGGGAAACACCATATATTTT

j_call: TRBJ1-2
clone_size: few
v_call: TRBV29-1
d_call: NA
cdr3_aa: CSVEEAPGLTNYGYTF
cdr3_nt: TGCAGCGTTGAAGAGGCGCCAGGGCTAACTAACTATGGCTACACCTTC

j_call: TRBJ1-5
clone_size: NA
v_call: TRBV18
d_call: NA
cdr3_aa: CASSIGPAGTNSNQPQHF
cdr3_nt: TGTGCCAGCTCAATAGGTCCGGCAGGGACGAACAGCAATCAGCCCCAGCATTTT

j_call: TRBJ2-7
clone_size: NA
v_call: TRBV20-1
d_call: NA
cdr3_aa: CSAERQGYEQYF
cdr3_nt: TGCAGTGCCGAACGGCAGGGCTACGAGCAGTACTTC

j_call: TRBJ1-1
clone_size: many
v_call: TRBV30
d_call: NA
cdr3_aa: CAWRRFRGTEAFF
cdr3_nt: TGTGCCTGGAGGCGGTTCAGGGGAACTGAAGCTTTCTTT

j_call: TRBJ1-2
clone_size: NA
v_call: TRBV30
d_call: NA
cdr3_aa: CAWTGDNYGYTF
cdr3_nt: TGTGCCTGGACAGGGGACAACTATGGCTACACCTTC

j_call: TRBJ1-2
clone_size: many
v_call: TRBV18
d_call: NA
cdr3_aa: CASSPNKNNYGYTF
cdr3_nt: TGTGCCAGCTCACCAAATAAGAATAACTATGGCTACACCTTC

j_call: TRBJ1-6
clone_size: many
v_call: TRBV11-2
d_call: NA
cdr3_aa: CASRLGVGNSPLHF
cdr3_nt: TGTGCCAGCAGACTAGGGGTAGGAAATTCACCCCTCCACTTT

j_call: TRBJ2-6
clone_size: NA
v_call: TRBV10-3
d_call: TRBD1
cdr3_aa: CAVSPGQGGSGANVLTF
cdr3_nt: TGTGCCGTTAGTCCGGGACAGGGGGGATCTGGGGCCAACGTCCTGACTTTC

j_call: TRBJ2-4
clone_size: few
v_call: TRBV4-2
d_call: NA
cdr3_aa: CASSQDPTTSPIQYF
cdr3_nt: TGTGCCAGCAGCCAAGATCCTACTACTTCCCCCATTCAGTACTTC

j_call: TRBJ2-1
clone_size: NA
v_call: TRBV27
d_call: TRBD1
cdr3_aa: CASSLGTAKQFF
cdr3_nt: TGTGCCAGCAGTTTAGGGACAGCAAAGCAGTTCTTC

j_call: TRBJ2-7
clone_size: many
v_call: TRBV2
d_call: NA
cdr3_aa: CASSVRQSYEQYF
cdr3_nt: TGTGCCAGCAGTGTTCGACAGTCCTACGAGCAGTACTTC

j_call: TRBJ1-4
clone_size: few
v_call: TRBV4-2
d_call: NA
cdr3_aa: CASSQVGAEKLFF
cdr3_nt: TGTGCCAGCAGCCAGGTCGGGGCTGAAAAACTGTTTTTT

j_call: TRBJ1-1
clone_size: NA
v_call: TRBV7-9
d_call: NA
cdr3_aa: CASSLQPNTEAFF
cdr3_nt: TGTGCCAGCAGCTTACAGCCGAACACTGAAGCTTTCTTT

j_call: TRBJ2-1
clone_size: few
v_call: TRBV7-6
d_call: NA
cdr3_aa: CASSLGNNEQFF
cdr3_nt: TGTGCCAGCAGCTTGGGAAACAATGAGCAGTTCTTC

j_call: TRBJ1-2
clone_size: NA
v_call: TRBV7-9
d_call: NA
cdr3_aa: CASSPSSNYGYTF
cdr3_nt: TGTGCCAGCAGCCCTAGTTCTAACTATGGCTACACCTTC

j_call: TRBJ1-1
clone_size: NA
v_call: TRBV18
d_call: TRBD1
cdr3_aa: CASSPFSTGAGEAFF
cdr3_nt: TGTGCCAGCTCACCCTTCTCAACAGGGGCCGGGGAAGCTTTCTTT

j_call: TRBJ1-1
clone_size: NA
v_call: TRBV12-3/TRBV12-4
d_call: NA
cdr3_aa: CASSFSGGGRTTEAFF
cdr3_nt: TGTGCCAGCAGTTTTAGCGGGGGGGGCCGTACCACTGAAGCTTTCTTT

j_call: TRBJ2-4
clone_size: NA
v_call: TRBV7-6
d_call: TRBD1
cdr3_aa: CASSRRQGWQNIQYF
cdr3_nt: TGTGCCAGCAGTCGACGACAGGGATGGCAAAACATTCAGTACTTC